The T cell receptor (beta chain) under discussion was sequenced for a study of identical twins. About this clonotype: What it binds is unknown.

Study results and caveats: Twin-shared out-of-frame alpha sequences showed excess low generation probability.

Template switching introduced a universal primer site, and the cDNA bore unique molecular identifiers. TCRdb fed the 5' RACE reads into MiXCR, producing one record per CDR3 protein. The profile shows approximately 500,000 distinct CDR3 sequences, roughly 24% of them singletons. The V segment lost 0 bases and the J segment 5 bases; nucleotides outside the gene matches: 9. Germline V gene sequence: CDR1 SGDLS, CDR2 YYNGEE. This CDR3 is 17 amino acids long. This sample was also put to use in a study of T cells expressing NK-cell markers. That study adds: Of eight sequenced donors, seven were HCMV-seropositive and one HCMV-seronegative. For several donors, these clonotypes were likewise the leading ones in the CD3+CD56-NKG2C+ fraction.

The origin of this receptor is a woman younger than 30 in good health. The genes are TRBV9 and TRBJ2-1, with TRBD2 matching 9 bases. The sample was CD4+ T cells sorted from blood. The CDR3, as DNA: TGTGCCAGCAGCGTAGGATGGCGGGCGGGGGGGAACAATGAGCAGTTCTTC. Translation: CASSVGWRAGGNNEQFF.